Sequencing of this TCR beta chain was carried out in a study of T cell responses to AZD1222 COVID-19 vaccine. Findings of the study overall: Spike-specific TCRs gained breadth and depth after people received two AZD1222 doses. The study found vaccine-associated CD4 TCRs spanning spike, dominant at 160-218 and 743-854. White British people made up most donors, females outnumbered males, and clonal diversity was possibly underestimated.

V shed 5 bases and J 7 bases; nucleotides not matched to a gene: 9. CDR1 is SGHAT, CDR2 FQNNGV, per germline. CDR3 length: 14 residues. TCRdb's copy holds only in-frame clones and misses some; the assay was immunoSEQ multiplex PCR. In the table there are more than 250,000 clones, about 92% of which are singletons. On this clone itself: Its target is unknown.

The specimen was peripheral blood, collected on day 0 of AZD1222 vaccination. The receptor's source is an adult in good health. The chain uses TRBV11-2 and TRBJ2-7, with TRBD2 matching over 9 bases. The CDR3 DNA sequence: TGTGCCAGCAGCCTTACTCGACTAGCGGCTGAGCAGTACTTC. Residues: CASSLTRLAAEQYF.